The next 23 T cell receptor beta chains were all read from a single sample in a study of neurological immune-mediated disorders. TCRdb reprocessed the 5' RACE reads via MiXCR and lists one record per CDR3 protein. The table lists just over 30,000 distinct CDR3 sequences, under 5% of them singletons. What was sequenced was CD4+ T cells from blood. Receptor source: a woman aged 35 to 49 in good health.

This clonotype was observed many times. The rearrangement joins TRBV5-1 to TRBJ1-2; 7 nucleotides line up with TRBD1. Germline V CDR1 and CDR2: SGHRS, YFSETQ. V shed 4 bases and J 5 bases; nucleotides not matched to a gene: 8. This CDR3 comprises 14 residues. CDR3 region: CASSPRQGEYGYTF. The CDR3 coding sequence is TGCGCCAGCAGCCCTAGACAGGGAGAATATGGCTACACCTTC.

This clonotype came up many times. This chain connects TRBV7-2 to TRBJ2-3; TRBD2 matches 9 bases. The trim removed 1 base at V and 4 bases at J, leaving 3 bases unmatched. The CDR3 covers 15 residues. From germline, CDR1 is SGHTA and CDR2 FQGNSA. The CDR3 is CASSLGGLAADTQYF. The DNA of the CDR3 is TGTGCCAGCAGCTTAGGGGGACTAGCTGCAGATACGCAGTATTTT. The complete variable domain, with remaining parts taken from reference TRBV7-2 and TRBJ2-3, reads GAGVSQSPSNKVTEKGKDVELRCDPISGHTALYWYRQSLGQGLEFLIYFQGNSAPDKSGLPSDRFSAERTGGSVSTLTIQRTQQEDSAVYLCASSLGGLAADTQYFGPGTRLTVL.

This clonotype was counted between two and nine times. V is TRBV28 and J is TRBJ2-7, with TRBD1 matching over 8 bases. The CDR3 runs to 15 residues. CDR1 and CDR2 from the germline V gene are MDHEN and SYDVKM. The junction had 10 bases not matched to a gene; V was cut back by 3 bases and J by 6 bases. CDR3 DNA: TGTGCCAGCAGTTTCCTTGGACAGGGTATAGCCGAGCAGTACTTC. Amino acids: CASSFLGQGIAEQYF.

This clonotype was recorded many times. The DNA of the CDR3 is TGTGCCACCCGCCCCGGGGGGCAAGAGACCCAGTACTTC. Translated, it gives CATRPGGQETQYF. V is TRBV6-1 and J is TRBJ2-5; 7 bases are shared with TRBD2. V trimming: 10 bases; J trimming: 2 bases; junction bases outside the gene matches: 7. The germline V gene has CDR1 MNHNS and CDR2 SASEGT. The CDR3 runs 13 residues.

This clonotype has a count of ten or more. The chain links TRBV3-1 to TRBJ1-1, with D possibly matching TRBD1 (5 bases). V lost 0 bases and J lost 2, with 13 bases in between. The CDR3 extends over 16 amino acids. Looked up from germline, CDR1 is LGHDT and CDR2 is YNNKEL (reference sequence). CDR3 protein: CASSQDRIRVNTEAFF. CDR3 in DNA: TGTGCCAGCAGCCAAGACCGTATCAGGGTCAACACTGAAGCTTTCTTT. The full variable domain, in which reference TRBV3-1 and TRBJ1-1 provide the parts outside the CDR3, is DTAVSQTPKYLVTQMGNDKSIKCEQNLGHDTMYWYKQDSKKFLKIMFSYNNKELIINETVPNRFSPKSPDKAHLNLHINSLELGDSAVYFCASSQDRIRVNTEAFFGQGTRLTVV.

This clonotype has ten or more counts. The genes are TRBV5-1 and TRBJ2-4; a weak D match, TRBD2 (6 bases). V shed 4 bases and J shed 1 base, with 15 bases lying between them. Looked up from germline, CDR1 is SGHRS and CDR2 is YFSETQ. This CDR3 is 16 amino acids long. The CDR3 reads CASSDDVRGAKNIQYF. Written as DNA, the CDR3 is TGCGCCAGCAGCGACGACGTCCGGGGGGCCAAAAACATTCAGTACTTC.

This clonotype was counted at least ten times. This chain links TRBV20-1 with TRBJ1-2; no firm D call. The CDR3 length is 11 residues. In germline, CDR1 is DFQATT, CDR2 SNEGSKA (reference sequence). The CDR3 bases are TGCGCAAGACCCAGGTCGGGTGGCTACACCTTC. It yields the protein CARPRSGGYTF.

This clonotype was detected many times. The V and J genes are TRBV20-1 and TRBJ2-1; TRBD2 matches 14 bases. Germline V gives CDR1 DFQATT, CDR2 SNEGSKA (reference sequence). CDR3 length: 16 amino acids. Germline trimming cut 3 bases from V and 7 bases from J; bases unmatched to any gene: 8. Here the CDR3 DNA reads TGCAGTGCTAGCCCGACTAGCGGGAGGGGTGTTAATGAGCAGTTCTTC. Its translation is CSASPTSGRGVNEQFF.

This clonotype was counted a few times. The rearrangement joins TRBV5-1 to TRBJ1-1; TRBD1 agrees at 8 bases. Germline trimming cut 4 bases from V and 10 bases from J; bases unmatched to any gene: 9. The CDR3 covers 13 residues. Germline-derived CDR1 and CDR2 are SGHRS and YFSETQ. The CDR3 DNA reads TGCGCCAGCAGCATAGACAGGGGACCTGGAGCTTTCTTT. Translated, it gives CASSIDRGPGAFF.

This clonotype came up many times. The V call is TRBV10-3, the J call TRBJ2-3, with 8 nucleotides matching TRBD2. J was trimmed by 4 bases and V by 4 bases; bases with no gene match: 10. The CDR3 sequence is 16 residues long. Looked up from germline, CDR1 is ENHRY and CDR2 is SYGVKD. CDR3 nucleotide sequence: TGTGCCATCAGTGCTAGCGCCGGGACTAGGTCAGATACGCAGTATTTT. Protein sequence: CAISASAGTRSDTQYF.

This clonotype was observed at least ten times. CDR3 loop: CASSYARGLGNQPQHF. In DNA, the CDR3 is TGTGCCAGCAGTTACGCTAGGGGCCTGGGCAATCAGCCCCAGCATTTT. The V and J genes are TRBV6-2 or TRBV6-3 and TRBJ1-5; possible D gene TRBD1, 5 bases. CDR1 MNHEY and CDR2 SVGEGT come from the germline V gene. With 2 bases removed from V and 2 bases from J, the gap between germline ends came to 13 bases. The CDR3 extends over 16 amino acids.

This clonotype was recorded many times. The chain combines TRBV12-3 or TRBV12-4 with TRBJ2-2, with D unresolved. This CDR3 contains 15 residues. V lost 6 bases, J lost 7 bases, and 18 bases lay in between. CDR3 amino acids: CASSLHRGWDGELFF. The CDR3 DNA sequence: TGTGCCAGCAGCCTCCACCGTGGGTGGGACGGGGAGCTGTTTTTT.

This clonotype was seen many times. The gene calls are TRBV5-1 and TRBJ2-5; tentatively, D is TRBD2 (5 bases). Trimming shortened V by 0 bases and J by 0 bases, and 18 bases separated the two germline ends. Germline loops: CDR1 SGHRS, CDR2 YFSETQ. The CDR3 is 18 residues long. CDR3 DNA sequence: TGCGCCAGCAGCTTGGAGGAGGCGATCGGCCTGTACCAAGAGACCCAGTACTTC. Its protein product is CASSLEEAIGLYQETQYF.

This clonotype showed up many times. The V and J genes are TRBV4-1 and TRBJ1-1, with no clear D. Trimming removed 0 bases at V and 0 bases at J, with 8 bases between. There are 15 residues in the CDR3. CDR1 MGHRA and CDR2 YSYEKL come from the germline V gene. CDR3 in amino acids: CASSQDVALNTEAFF. The CDR3 bases are TGCGCCAGCAGCCAAGATGTGGCGCTGAACACTGAAGCTTTCTTT.

This clonotype was counted ten times or more. This chain connects TRBV10-3 to TRBJ2-1; 12 bases line up with TRBD1. Germline CDR1 and CDR2: ENHRY and SYGVKD. V dropped 6 bases and J dropped 9; count of bases not matched to a gene: 6. CDR3 length: 14 amino acids. The CDR3 nucleotides read TGTGCCATCAGGGGACAGGGGGCCGGGGGTGAGCAGTTCTTC. Translation gives CAIRGQGAGGEQFF.

At least ten counts were recorded for this clonotype. The gene calls are TRBV10-3 and TRBJ2-3; 7 positions agree with TRBD2. The CDR3 has 14 amino acids. Germline V gene data show CDR1 as ENHRY and CDR2 as SYGVKD. V dropped 6 bases and J dropped 3; count of bases not matched to a gene: 6. CDR3 protein: CAISPGGMTDTQYF. CDR3 DNA: TGTGCCATCAGCCCCGGGGGGATGACAGATACGCAGTATTTT.

Many counts were recorded for this clonotype. The chain joins TRBV5-6 to TRBJ2-7; D is unclear. The CDR3 extends over 14 amino acids. The germline V gene has CDR1 SGHDT and CDR2 YYEEEE. The ends were cut back, 0 bases at V and 4 bases at J, with 11 bases in the middle. This CDR3 is CASSLAPELYEQYF. In DNA, the CDR3 is TGTGCCAGCAGCTTGGCGCCGGAACTTTACGAGCAGTACTTC. The complete variable domain, with remaining parts taken from reference TRBV5-6 and TRBJ2-7, reads DAGVTQSPTHLIKTRGQQVTLRCSPKSGHDTVSWYQQALGQGPQFIFQYYEEEERQRGNFPDRFSGHQFPNYSSELNVNALLLGDSALYLCASSLAPELYEQYFGPGTRLTVT.

At least ten counts were recorded for this clonotype. This chain connects TRBV5-1 to TRBJ2-3, with 7 bases identical to TRBD2. After removal of 0 bases from V and 5 bases from J, the junction contained 9 bases not matched to a gene. This CDR3 spans 16 amino acids. Germline-derived CDR1 and CDR2 are SGHRS and YFSETQ. The CDR3 DNA is TGCGCCAGCAGCTTGGACCTAGCGGACGGTAAAGATACGCAGTATTTT. Protein: CASSLDLADGKDTQYF.

This clonotype showed up many times. This chain links TRBV5-8 with TRBJ1-6, with 8 bases aligning to TRBD1. V trimming: 3 bases; J trimming: 7 bases; junction bases outside the gene matches: 6. Germline CDR1 SGHTS, CDR2 YDEGEE. The CDR3 loop spans 15 amino acids. CDR3 bases: TGTGCCAGCAGCTGGTCAGGGGGCACCAATTCACCCCTCCACTTT. It encodes CASSWSGGTNSPLHF.

This clonotype was found many times. An end of the junction differs from the germline gene, which may be a read error. The chain combines TRBV5-1 with TRBJ2-7, with D perhaps being TRBD1 or TRBD2 (5 bases each). The length of the CDR3 is 14 residues. The germline CDR1 and CDR2 sequences are SGHRS and YFSETQ. The CDR3 nucleotides are TGCGCCAGCAGTTTGGGGGAAAGCTCCTACGAGCAGTACTTC. Amino acid sequence: CASSLGESSYEQYF.

This clonotype was seen many times. V and J are TRBV4-1 and TRBJ2-1, with D possibly matching TRBD2 (7 bases). Germline-derived CDR1 and CDR2 are MGHRA and YSYEKL. V was cut by 4 bases and J by 8 bases, with 15 bases left in between. There are 14 residues in the CDR3. CDR3 DNA sequence: TGCGCCAGCAGCCTCGGTGGGGGGGCGGATGAGCAGTTCTTC. Amino acid sequence: CASSLGGGADEQFF.

This clonotype was counted at least ten times. V and J are TRBV7-8 and TRBJ1-1; tentatively, D is TRBD1 (5 bases). Between the trimmed V and J ends, which lost 2 bases and 6 bases, there was a span of 16 bases. Germline CDR1 SGHVS, CDR2 FQNEAQ. The CDR3 sequence is 15 residues long. Here the CDR3 DNA reads TGTGCCAGCAGCTTACGAAGGGGTGAGGGGTCTGAAGCTTTCTTT. It encodes CASSLRRGEGSEAFF.

This clonotype was detected many times. This chain's CDR3 is CASSPSLTGARTTNEKLFF. The DNA for the CDR3 is TGTGCCAGCAGTCCTAGTTTGACAGGGGCAAGAACAACTAATGAAAAACTGTTTTTT. The rearrangement uses TRBV12-3 or TRBV12-4 and TRBJ1-4; 8 nucleotides agree with TRBD1. The CDR3 is 19 amino acids. V was clipped by 5 bases and J by 0 bases; unmatched bases: 14.